These 17 T cell receptor beta chains were sequenced from one sample in a study of tumor-infiltrating lymphocytes in localized non-small cell lung cancer. TCRdb's copy holds only in-frame clones and misses some; the assay was immunoSEQ multiplex PCR. In the table there are about 6,400 clones, approximately 71% of which are singletons. Sequenced sample: lung tumor tissue. These TCRs come from a human donor with non-small cell lung cancer.

The chain recombines TRBV28 with TRBJ1-1, with 8 nucleotides matching TRBD1. This CDR3 spans 14 amino acids. Trimming removed 6 bases from V and 4 bases from J; junction bases left unmatched: 7. Looked up from germline, CDR1 is MDHEN and CDR2 is SYDVKM. The CDR3 is CASSSGGWGTEAFF. The CDR3 DNA sequence: TGTGCCAGCAGCTCAGGGGGCTGGGGCACTGAAGCTTTCTTT.

This clone was seen once. V and J are TRBV5-1 and TRBJ2-3, with 12 bases aligning to TRBD2. Germline CDR1 is SGHRS and CDR2 is YFSETQ. V trimming: 4 bases; J trimming: 2 bases; junction bases outside the gene matches: 11. This CDR3 comprises 18 residues. CDR3: CASSRGLAGYSSTDTQYF. Here the CDR3 DNA reads TGCGCCAGCAGCCGAGGACTAGCGGGATACTCTTCCACAGATACGCAGTATTTT.

The gene calls are TRBV5-4 and TRBJ1-3; tentatively, D is TRBD1 (6 bases). The CDR3 has 14 amino acids. CDR1 SGHNT and CDR2 YYREEE come from the germline V gene (reference sequence). With 4 bases removed from V and 5 bases from J, the gap between germline ends came to 13 bases. Here the CDR3 reads CASSTEGGRNTIYF. The CDR3 DNA follows: TGTGCCAGCAGCACCGAGGGGGGGAGAAACACCATATATTTT. The whole variable domain, remainder taken from reference TRBV5-4 and TRBJ1-3, is ETGVTQSPTHLIKTRGQQVTLRCSSQSGHNTVSWYQQALGQGPQFIFQYYREEENGRGNFPPRFSGLQFPNYSSELNVNALELDDSALYLCASSTEGGRNTIYFGEGSWLTVV.

The chain links TRBV2 to TRBJ2-1, with 14 nucleotides matching TRBD2. Germline CDR1 and CDR2: SNHLY and FYNNEI. The CDR3 is made up of 15 amino acids. V gave up 7 bases and J gave up 9 bases; unmatched junction bases: 8. CDR3 protein: CASIRTSGRYSEQFF. CDR3 sequence (DNA): TGTGCCAGCATCCGGACTAGCGGGAGGTATAGTGAGCAGTTCTTC.

The chain employs TRBV7-3 and TRBJ1-2, with 7 bases identical to TRBD1. Trimming cost V 5 bases and J 4 bases; bases outside gene matches: 7. CDR1 is SGHTA and CDR2 is FQGTGA in the germline V gene. This CDR3 spans 14 amino acids. The chain's CDR3 is CASSPRQGGYGYTF. The CDR3 DNA follows: TGTGCCAGCAGCCCGAGACAGGGCGGCTATGGCTACACCTTC.

This chain links TRBV4-3 with TRBJ2-1; the D is unclear. The CDR3 totals 18 residues. The V gene's germline CDR1 is LGHNA and CDR2 YSLEER. Trimming shortened V by 1 base and J by 4 bases, and 20 bases separated the two germline ends. The CDR3 DNA reads TGCGCCAGCAGCCAAGTGTCTGGATGGCGGTTTATGTACAATGAGCAGTTCTTC. This codes for CASSQVSGWRFMYNEQFF.

V and J are TRBV9 and TRBJ1-1; D not resolved. Looked up from germline, CDR1 is SGDLS and CDR2 is YYNGEE. The V gene lost 4 bases and the J gene lost 4 bases, with 11 bases spanning the gap. The CDR3 spans 13 residues. The CDR3 here is CASSPGGITEAFF. DNA of the CDR3: TGTGCCAGCAGCCCGGGAGGGATCACTGAAGCTTTCTTT.

The chain carries TRBV7-9 and TRBJ1-1, with a tentative D call TRBD1 (6 bases). CDR1 is SEHNR, CDR2 FQNEAQ, per germline (reference sequence). Trimming shortened V by 5 bases and J by 3 bases, and 10 bases separated the two germline ends. The CDR3 consists of 13 residues. CDR3 in DNA: TGTGCCAGCAGCCCCAGACAGGACACTGAAGCTTTCTTT. Residues: CASSPRQDTEAFF.

The chain is built from TRBV6-5 and TRBJ1-6; 8 bases line up with TRBD1. CDR1 and CDR2 from the germline V gene are MNHEY and SVGAGI. V lost 4 bases to trimming and J lost 10 bases; unmatched junction nucleotides: 6. CDR3 length: 14 residues. The CDR3 DNA reads TGTGCCAGCAGTTCCTCAGGGGGCGCCTCACCCCTCCACTTT. This codes for CASSSSGGASPLHF.

The chain links TRBV4-1 to TRBJ2-1, with 11 nucleotides matching TRBD2. Germline V gives CDR1 MGHRA, CDR2 YSYEKL. This CDR3 has 18 residues. With 3 bases clipped from V and 0 bases from J, the junction kept 7 bases outside the gene matches. Here the CDR3 reads CASSQRGLAASSYNEQFF. DNA of the CDR3: TGCGCCAGCAGCCAGAGGGGACTAGCGGCCAGCTCCTACAATGAGCAGTTCTTC.

The chain recombines TRBV7-6 with TRBJ2-3, with D unclear. The CDR3 sequence is 11 residues long. The germline CDR1 and CDR2 sequences are SGHVS and FNYEAQ. Trimming stripped 0 bases from V and 10 bases from J, with 5 bases between. Here the CDR3 reads CASSLAGAQYF. Written as DNA, the CDR3 is TGTGCCAGCAGCTTAGCTGGGGCGCAGTATTTT.

This clone was observed a few times. The chain combines TRBV30 with TRBJ2-4, with D possibly being TRBD1 or TRBD2 (5 bases each). Trimming left V 6 bases short and J 0 bases short, with 18 bases between. The CDR3 spans 16 residues. Germline V gives CDR1 GTSNPN, CDR2 SVGIG (reference sequence). The CDR3 DNA is TGTGCCTGTCGACCCGGGGCAGCTCTAGCCAAAAACATTCAGTACTTC. Its translation is CACRPGAALAKNIQYF.

This rearrangement joins TRBV7-6 to TRBJ2-2; D is unresolved. Trimming cost V 1 base and J 0 bases, with 6 bases left between them. The germline V gene has CDR1 SGHVS and CDR2 FNYEAQ. The length of the CDR3 is 15 residues. The CDR3 region is CASSLEWPNTGELFF. The DNA of the CDR3 is TGTGCCAGCAGCTTAGAATGGCCGAACACCGGGGAGCTGTTTTTT.

The chain couples TRBV4-3 to TRBJ1-1; D perhaps matches TRBD1 (6 bases). Looked up from germline, CDR1 is LGHNA and CDR2 is YSLEER. Trimming cost V 0 bases and J 10 bases, with 15 bases left between them. The CDR3 spans 14 residues. CDR3 nucleotides: TGCGCCAGCAGCCAAGATAGCAGGGGCGGAGGAGCTTTCTTT. Protein sequence: CASSQDSRGGGAFF.

The gene calls are TRBV2 and TRBJ2-7; D unresolved. Trimming took 1 base from V and 9 from J, leaving 4 bases between them. The CDR3 totals 10 residues. The V gene's germline CDR1 is SNHLY and CDR2 FYNNEI. The CDR3 region is CASSEVLQYF. DNA of the CDR3: TGTGCCAGCAGTGAAGTTCTGCAGTACTTC.

This chain links TRBV7-2 with TRBJ2-6; D not resolved. CDR1 and CDR2 from the germline V gene are SGHTA and FQGNSA. The germline V and J ends were trimmed by 5 bases and 0 bases, with 14 bases remaining between them. There are 17 residues in the CDR3. DNA for the CDR3: TGTGCCAGCAGCGTAAGTTATAGGTCCTCTGGGGCCAACGTCCTGACTTTC. Its translation: CASSVSYRSSGANVLTF.

V usage is TRBV5-1 and J usage is TRBJ1-1, with 8 bases aligning to TRBD1. The CDR3 runs to 13 residues. The trim removed 5 bases at V and 2 bases at J, leaving 2 bases unmatched. CDR1 is SGHRS, CDR2 YFSETQ, per germline. Here the CDR3 DNA reads TGCGCCAGCAGGACAGGGGATAACACTGAAGCTTTCTTT. Amino acids: CASRTGDNTEAFF.